This T cell receptor (beta chain) was sequenced for a study of blood T cell repertoires in COVID-19 (dated by TCRdb to about 2020). With respect to the entire study: The collaborator samples originated in the United States, Italy and Spain and spanned the acute and convalescent phases of COVID-19. Where available, HLA class I and class II types were taken from metadata supplied by the sample provider and were not determined by assay-based typing. The dataset comprised deeply sampled blood TCRbeta repertoires from subjects exposed to, actively infected with, or recovered from COVID-19. Samples came from the ongoing ImmuneRACE study (first 160 participants) plus 1,254 subjects from 6 global collaborators. Nearly every sample came with metadata listing a de-identified subject ID, COVID-19 status, age in years and sex. A freely available public database, intended as a resource for researchers studying the immune response to SARS-CoV-2, is where the repertoires were released. The material from the prospective study consisted of cDNA or gDNA derived from T cells, B-cell-depleted T cells, or PBMCs. The investigation overall reported the following: The quantity of clinical and demographic metadata differed by source and by participant and was supplied without curation.

CDR1 and CDR2, looked up from the germline V gene (reference sequence), are MNHNY and SVGAGI. The CDR3 covers 16 residues, taking in both the cysteine and the phenylalanine. Only the CDR3 DNA stays, 48 bases, in frame from base 1. V and J are trimmed by 2 bases and 6 bases, and the gene matches miss 10 bases of the junction. The immunoSEQ Assay, a bias-controlled multiplex PCR, was used to amplify TCRbeta CDR3 regions from genomic DNA. Regarding the original processing steps: The number of nucleated cells in each sample was estimated from the amplification of reference gene primers within the assay. To quantify the absolute abundance of each unique TCRbeta CDR3 rearrangement, sequence reads were collapsed and filtered. Productive Simpson clonality was computed per sample as the square root of Simpson's diversity index over productive rearrangements. The table comes from immuneACCESS by way of TCRdb, which keeps in-frame sequences with V and J called. Part of the clones is missing from these tables; in studies checked, under half for an unresolved V gene and the rest for unknown reasons. That table supplies the V and J calls and clone size; D and trimming were determined from the DNA. Within this sample are about 120,000 clones, with 90% of them counted one time only. Clones ranked in the top ten supply roughly 1.9% of the sample.

Each collaborating institution followed its own protocols to collect whole blood in K2EDTA tubes. For TCRbeta analysis, collaborators shipped samples as frozen whole blood, isolated PBMCs, or DNA extracted from either of those sample types. This clone appeared a single time. Its antigen is currently not known. No much larger clone exists at a distance of one base, and base qualities are not known. The source is a human donor with active COVID-19. The donor label of this sample is uncertain. Rearrangement joined TRBV6-6 to TRBJ1-3; 7 bases in the junction line up with TRBD1. The sample consisted of peripheral blood. The sequenced DNA is TGTGCCAGCAGTTACGTACAGGGGCTGAATGAAAACACCATATATTTT. This gives the protein CASSYVQGLNENTIYF.